This entry lists 25 T cell receptor beta chains sequenced from one sample in a study of OX40 agonist ivuxolimab in advanced cancers. The data were produced by immunoSEQ multiplex PCR, yet TCRdb's version contains in-frame clones alone and is incomplete. The sample carries around 84,000 clones, about 88% recorded once. Sample: CD4+ or CD8+ T cells sorted from blood, taken in a trial of the OX40 agonist ivuxolimab. The source of these receptors is an adult with an advanced solid tumor such as melanoma, head and neck, liver or kidney cancer.

This clone appeared a single time. This chain links TRBV19 with TRBJ1-1, with 8 bases matching TRBD1. The V segment lost 6 bases and the J segment 4 bases; nucleotides outside the gene matches: 7. The CDR3 has 14 amino acids. CDR1 and CDR2 (germline): LNHDA, SQIVND (reference sequence). The DNA for the CDR3 is TGTGCCAGTAGGGTCCAGGGGGCGCCCACTGAAGCTTTCTTT. It translates to CASRVQGAPTEAFF.

This chain links TRBV27 with TRBJ2-1; D uncertain. V was clipped by 3 bases and J by 8 bases, with 5 bases between them. From germline, CDR1 is MNHEY and CDR2 SMNVEV (reference sequence). CDR3 length: 11 amino acids. The CDR3 protein is CASSFGDEQFF. The CDR3 nucleotides read TGTGCCAGCAGTTTTGGGGATGAGCAGTTCTTC.

The V call is TRBV5-1, the J call TRBJ2-2; no reliable D call. V shed 0 bases and J shed 4 bases, with 7 bases lying between them. The CDR3 sequence is 14 residues long. The germline V gene has CDR1 SGHRS and CDR2 YFSETQ. This CDR3 is CASSLGAITGELFF. In DNA, the CDR3 is TGCGCCAGCAGCTTGGGGGCCATCACCGGGGAGCTGTTTTTT.

This chain connects TRBV6-1 to TRBJ1-2, with D uncertain. CDR1 and CDR2 from the germline V gene are MNHNS and SASEGT. The CDR3 spans 10 residues. Trimming took off 4 bases at V and 12 bases at J, with 9 bases between the two ends. The CDR3 DNA is TGTGCCAGCAGTGTAGAAGGCCACACCTTC. Translating it yields CASSVEGHTF.

CDR3 amino acids: CASSSQPLGTYEQYF. The CDR3 coding sequence is TGTGCCAGCAGCTCCCAGCCCTTAGGGACCTACGAGCAGTACTTC. The chain recombines TRBV11-2 with TRBJ2-7, with D unclear. The CDR3 sequence is 15 residues long. The V gene lost 4 bases and the J gene lost 2 bases, with 15 bases spanning the gap. Germline loops: CDR1 SGHAT, CDR2 FQNNGV.

CDR3 amino acids: CASSLGTSLPQETQYF. The CDR3 nucleotides read TGTGCCAGCAGCTTAGGGACTAGCCTTCCCCAAGAGACCCAGTACTTC. The rearrangement links TRBV5-4 to TRBJ2-5; 9 bases are shared with TRBD2. With 2 bases clipped from V and 1 base from J, the junction kept 6 bases outside the gene matches. Germline CDR1 is SGHNT and CDR2 is YYREEE (reference sequence). The CDR3 has 16 residues.

The V gene is TRBV19, the J gene TRBJ2-6; D is uncertain. The V end lost 8 bases, the J end lost 3 bases, and 8 bases lay between the germline ends. The CDR3 has 13 amino acids. CDR1 is LNHDA and CDR2 is SQIVND in the germline V gene (reference sequence). DNA of the CDR3: TGTGCCAGTGAGCTTAATGGGGCCAACGTCCTGACTTTC. The encoded protein is CASELNGANVLTF.

This CDR3 reads CASSPGQGLGEQYF. For the CDR3, the DNA is TGCGCCAGCAGCCCCGGACAGGGTTTGGGAGAGCAGTACTTC. The rearrangement joins TRBV5-1 to TRBJ2-7, with 8 bases identical to TRBD1. V lost 4 bases to trimming and J lost 7 bases; unmatched junction nucleotides: 10. Germline loops: CDR1 SGHRS, CDR2 YFSETQ. The CDR3 extends over 14 amino acids.

This clone was seen a few times. The V and J genes are TRBV4-1 and TRBJ2-3; 7 bases are a match to TRBD1. The V gene end was trimmed by 3 bases and the J gene end by 2 bases; junction bases not matched to a gene: 11. Looked up from germline, CDR1 is MGHRA and CDR2 is YSYEKL. The CDR3 consists of 17 residues. This CDR3 reads CASSQGQGVFTTDTQYF. In DNA form, the CDR3 reads TGCGCCAGCAGCCAGGGGCAGGGGGTCTTTACCACAGATACGCAGTATTTT.

The chain is built from TRBV6-6 and TRBJ2-3; tentatively, D is TRBD1 or TRBD2 (5 bases each). Germline CDR1 and CDR2: MNHNY and SVGAGI (reference sequence). V lost 3 bases to trimming and J lost 1 base, with 11 bases between them. The CDR3 has 15 amino acids. CDR3 loop: CASSYRRGGTDTQYF. The CDR3 coding sequence is TGTGCCAGCAGTTATCGCCGGGGCGGCACAGATACGCAGTATTTT.

This clone has a single count. This rearrangement joins TRBV2 to TRBJ1-5, with D uncertain. The CDR3 is made up of 14 amino acids. Germline loops: CDR1 SNHLY, CDR2 FYNNEI. Trimming pared 4 bases from V and 5 bases from J, leaving 12 bases between. The CDR3 protein is CASSGAQLYQPQHF. In DNA, the CDR3 is TGTGCCAGCAGTGGGGCCCAACTCTATCAGCCCCAGCATTTT. Using reference TRBV2 and TRBJ1-5 for the parts outside the CDR3, the full variable domain is EPEVTQTPSHQVTQMGQEVILRCVPISNHLYFYWYRQILGQKVEFLVSFYNNEISEKSEIFDDQFSVERPDGSNFTLKIRSTKLEDSAMYFCASSGAQLYQPQHFGDGTRLSIL.

The chain couples TRBV5-1 to TRBJ2-2; possible D gene TRBD1, 6 bases. Germline V CDR1 and CDR2: SGHRS, YFSETQ. V lost 3 bases and J 0 bases, leaving 9 bases between the germline ends. CDR3 length: 15 amino acids. In DNA form, the CDR3 reads TGCGCCAGCAGCTCGGGACATCCGAACACCGGGGAGCTGTTTTTT. This codes for CASSSGHPNTGELFF.

The chain is built from TRBV11-2 and TRBJ2-5; 8 nucleotides match TRBD2. V was pared by 0 bases and J by 4 bases, with 7 bases of the junction left unmatched. CDR3 length equals 16 residues. Germline CDR1 SGHAT, CDR2 FQNNGV. The CDR3 sequence: CASSLENPGGRETQYF. The DNA for the CDR3 is TGTGCCAGCAGCTTAGAAAATCCGGGAGGGAGAGAGACCCAGTACTTC.

This chain connects TRBV18 to TRBJ1-2, with TRBD1 as a possible D gene (5 bases). The CDR3 consists of 15 residues. Trimming left V 5 bases short and J 3 bases short, with 16 bases between. The germline gives CDR1 KGHSH, CDR2 LQKENI. The CDR3 loop is CASSEGRSDHYGYTF. CDR3 coding DNA: TGTGCCAGCTCAGAGGGACGGTCGGACCACTATGGCTACACCTTC. Together with reference TRBV18 and TRBJ1-2, the CDR3 gives the full variable domain: NAGVMQNPRHLVRRRGQEARLRCSPMKGHSHVYWYRQLPEEGLKFMVYLQKENIIDESGMPKERFSAEFPKEGPSILRIQQVVRGDSAAYFCASSEGRSDHYGYTFGSGTRLTVV.

The gene calls are TRBV5-4 and TRBJ1-1; maybe TRBD1 (5 bases). Trimming cost V 0 bases and J 0 bases, with 12 bases left between them. Germline V CDR1 and CDR2: SGHNT, YYREEE (reference sequence). The CDR3 spans 16 residues. Here the CDR3 reads CASSLVGGDLNTEAFF. CDR3 nucleotides: TGTGCCAGCAGCTTGGTCGGGGGGGACCTGAACACTGAAGCTTTCTTT.

The V gene is TRBV30, the J gene TRBJ1-2, with unresolved D. This CDR3 is 12 amino acids long. Per germline, CDR1 GTSNPN and CDR2 SVGIG (reference sequence). Trimming took 4 bases from V and 5 from J, leaving 11 bases between them. The CDR3 reads CAWTHQRYGYTF. CDR3 coding DNA: TGTGCCTGGACACACCAGAGATATGGCTACACCTTC.

The V and J genes are TRBV19 and TRBJ1-5; TRBD1 agrees at 8 bases. With V trimmed by 10 bases and J by 1 base, 6 bases remained unmatched. Per germline, CDR1 LNHDA and CDR2 SQIVND (reference sequence). The CDR3 extends over 14 amino acids. The CDR3 nucleotides are TGTGCCACCAGCAGGGGGCAGAGCAATCAGCCCCAGCATTTT. Translated, it gives CATSRGQSNQPQHF.

The chain is built from TRBV2 and TRBJ2-1; 7 bases agree with TRBD1. The trim removed 6 bases at V and 5 bases at J, leaving 4 bases unmatched. This CDR3 contains 13 residues. From germline, CDR1 is SNHLY and CDR2 FYNNEI. CDR3 coding DNA: TGTGCCAGCAGCCTTGACAGGGACAATGAGCAGTTCTTC. Its translation: CASSLDRDNEQFF.

This chain connects TRBV30 to TRBJ1-2, with D possibly TRBD1 on 6 matching bases. The germline V and J ends were trimmed by 0 bases and 2 bases, with 10 bases remaining between them. CDR1 and CDR2 from the germline V gene are GTSNPN and SVGIG (reference sequence). CDR3 length equals 14 residues. This CDR3 reads CAWSVQGLNYGYTF. In DNA form, the CDR3 reads TGTGCCTGGAGTGTACAGGGACTGAACTATGGCTACACCTTC.

This sequence joins TRBV6-1 and TRBJ1-1; the D gene is possibly TRBD1 (5 bases). Germline CDR1 reads MNHNS; CDR2 reads SASEGT. This CDR3 has 12 amino acids. Trimming took 7 bases from V and 1 from J, leaving 7 bases between them. The CDR3: CASNQGNTEAFF. The CDR3 coding sequence is TGTGCCAGCAACCAGGGGAACACTGAAGCTTTCTTT.

About this clone itself: Other nucleotide sequences from this sample produce the same CDR3. The chain uses TRBV5-6 and TRBJ2-3; D is undetermined. The CDR3 consists of 11 residues. The germline V and J ends were trimmed by 1 base and 3 bases, with 0 bases remaining between them. Germline V gene lookup returns CDR1 SGHDT and CDR2 YYEEEE. This CDR3 reads CASSLTDTQYF. For the CDR3, the DNA is TGTGCCAGCAGCTTGACAGATACGCAGTATTTT.

In DNA form, the CDR3 reads TGCGCCAGCAGACCGTGGGTCAGCCTAAACACTGAAGCTTTCTTT. It yields the protein CASRPWVSLNTEAFF. The V gene is TRBV5-1, the J gene TRBJ1-1; no firm D call. CDR3 size: 15 residues. Trimming took 5 bases from V and 2 from J, leaving 16 bases between them. Per the germline V gene, CDR1 is SGHRS and CDR2 is YFSETQ.

The chain carries TRBV7-2 and TRBJ1-2, with D unresolved. V lost 1 base, J lost 4 bases, and 13 bases lay in between. This CDR3 comprises 15 residues. The germline V gene has CDR1 SGHTA and CDR2 FQGNSA. The CDR3 reads CASSLDGYGLYGYTF. CDR3 sequence (DNA): TGTGCCAGCAGCTTAGACGGGTATGGCCTCTATGGCTACACCTTC. Filled out from reference TRBV7-2 and TRBJ1-2, the complete variable domain reads GAGVSQSPSNKVTEKGKDVELRCDPISGHTALYWYRQSLGQGLEFLIYFQGNSAPDKSGLPSDRFSAERTGGSVSTLTIQRTQQEDSAVYLCASSLDGYGLYGYTFGSGTRLTVV.

This clone was seen a handful of times. This sequence joins TRBV5-1 and TRBJ1-1, with a possible D match to TRBD1 (5 bases). The CDR3 length is 15 residues. V gave up 4 bases and J gave up 11 bases, with 24 bases separating them. Germline V lookup: CDR1 SGHRS, CDR2 YFSETQ. In DNA, the CDR3 is TGCGCCAGCAGCCCTGGACTCGGGGGAGGGCTCTATGCTTTCTTT. It encodes CASSPGLGGGLYAFF.

The chain recombines TRBV11-2 with TRBJ2-6; D is unclear. The CDR3 covers 15 residues. The germline V and J ends were trimmed by 1 base and 0 bases, with 4 bases remaining between them. The germline CDR1 and CDR2 sequences are SGHAT and FQNNGV. The chain's CDR3 is CASSLGFSGANVLTF. For the CDR3, the DNA is TGTGCCAGCAGCTTAGGTTTCTCTGGGGCCAACGTCCTGACTTTC.